This passage covers 13 T cell receptor beta chains from one sample sequenced in a study of blood T cells in healthy people across ages. The authors ran a second PCR of roughly 6 to 12 cycles using a sample-barcoded 5' primer and a J-beta primer mix. MiXCR was run by TCRdb on the 5' RACE reads, yielding one entry per CDR3 protein. This sample has fewer than 750,000 distinct CDR3 sequences, with about 50% found just once. Sequencing used blood. The source is a woman of 80 years or more in good health.

The chain combines TRBV29-1 with TRBJ2-5, with TRBD1 identical over 10 bases. Trimming cost V 7 bases and J 4 bases; bases outside gene matches: 3. Germline CDR1 is SQVTM and CDR2 is ANQGSEA. CDR3 size: 12 residues. The CDR3: CSAGTGAETQYF. As DNA, the CDR3 is TGCAGCGCCGGGACAGGGGCAGAGACCCAGTACTTC.

This clonotype was picked up one time. The chain recombines TRBV7-8 with TRBJ2-7; 10 bases agree with TRBD1. Germline V gene lookup returns CDR1 SGHVS and CDR2 FQNEAQ. The V segment lost 0 bases and the J segment 1 base; nucleotides outside the gene matches: 6. This CDR3 has 17 residues. The chain's CDR3 is CASSLARGQGVSYEQYF. CDR3 DNA: TGTGCCAGCAGCTTAGCGAGAGGACAGGGGGTATCCTACGAGCAGTACTTC.

The chain has TRBV12-3 or TRBV12-4 and TRBJ1-1; 7 positions match TRBD1. This CDR3 has 14 amino acids. Trimming took 5 bases from V and 3 from J; bases not matched to a gene: 6. CDR3 loop: CASSRGGADTEAFF. In nucleotides, the CDR3 is TGTGCCAGCAGTCGAGGGGGCGCGGACACTGAAGCTTTCTTT.

The chain employs TRBV12-3 or TRBV12-4 and TRBJ1-6, with a weak D call TRBD1 (5 bases). The CDR3 loop spans 14 amino acids. The ends were cut back, 6 bases at V and 8 bases at J, with 14 bases in the middle. CDR3 amino acids: CASRWVQDYSPLHF. CDR3 DNA: TGTGCCAGCAGGTGGGTACAGGACTATTCACCCCTCCACTTT.

This chain links TRBV5-1 with TRBJ2-5; D remains unclear. The germline V gene has CDR1 SGHRS and CDR2 YFSETQ. The CDR3 extends over 13 amino acids. V was cut by 0 bases and J by 3 bases, with 6 bases left in between. CDR3 sequence (DNA): TGCGCCAGCAGCTTGGAGCAAGAAGAGACCCAGTACTTC. Its protein product is CASSLEQEETQYF.

The rearrangement joins TRBV12-3 or TRBV12-4 to TRBJ2-3; perhaps TRBD2 as D (5 bases). V was pared by 3 bases and J by 3 bases, with 16 bases between. This CDR3 region has 16 residues. The CDR3 DNA reads as TGTGCCAGCAGTTTCTGGTCTAGAGGGAAAACAGATACGCAGTATTTT. This encodes CASSFWSRGKTDTQYF.

Note on this clonotype: A read error is possible here, since a much larger clone lies one base away. This rearrangement joins TRBV5-1 to TRBJ2-7, with D maybe TRBD1 (5 bases). The CDR3 totals 15 residues. V was pared by 0 bases and J by 0 bases, with 10 bases between. Looked up from germline, CDR1 is SGHRS and CDR2 is YFSETQ. Here the CDR3 DNA reads TGCGCCAGCAGCTTGGTGCCAGGGAACTCCTACGAGCAGTACTTC. It yields the protein CASSLVPGNSYEQYF.

With regard to this clonotype: A much larger clone is a single base away; this may be a read error. The chain links TRBV12-3 or TRBV12-4 to TRBJ2-1, with 14 bases matching TRBD2. The tail of the sequence fits TRBJ2-7 better, so the J call may be wrong. The CDR3 is made up of 16 amino acids. The CDR3 nucleotides are TGTGCCAGCAGTCGGACTAGCGGGGGGTCCTACAATGAGCAGTACTTC. Protein: CASSRTSGGSYNEQYF.

This clonotype appeared once. This chain uses TRBV5-1 with TRBJ1-4; maybe TRBD1 (5 bases). V was clipped by 4 bases and J by 4 bases, with 17 bases between them. Germline values: CDR1 SGHRS, CDR2 YFSETQ. The CDR3 spans 16 residues. CDR3 residues: CASSPRPPGLNEKLFF. CDR3 DNA sequence: TGCGCCAGCAGCCCCCGCCCCCCAGGGCTTAATGAAAAACTGTTTTTT.

The sample holds a few counts of this clonotype. The V and J genes are TRBV19 and TRBJ2-5; 13 bases match TRBD2. The CDR3 consists of 18 residues. V lost 4 bases, J lost 1 base, and 9 bases stayed unmatched. Germline values: CDR1 LNHDA, CDR2 SQIVND (reference sequence). The CDR3 loop is CASSTLPGLAGSQETQYF. CDR3 nucleotides: TGTGCCAGTAGTACATTGCCGGGACTAGCGGGGTCCCAAGAGACCCAGTACTTC.

The CDR3, as DNA: TGTGCCAGCAGCGGAAGTTCAGACAGGGGACCCTACAATGAGCAGTTCTTC. The encoded protein is CASSGSSDRGPYNEQFF. The chain uses TRBV12-3 or TRBV12-4 and TRBJ2-1; TRBD1 matches 8 bases. This CDR3 has 17 residues. V was pared by 6 bases and J by 2 bases, with 12 bases of the junction left unmatched.

Ten or more counts support this clonotype. V usage is TRBV10-3 and J usage is TRBJ2-1; D unresolved. Germline V gene data show CDR1 as ENHRY and CDR2 as SYGVKD. The CDR3 totals 14 residues. V lost 0 bases and J lost 4, with 7 bases in between. The CDR3 DNA follows: TGTGCCATCAGTGAGTCTACAGAGTACAATGAGCAGTTCTTC. The encoded protein is CAISESTEYNEQFF.

This clonotype was counted only a few times. The chain combines TRBV20-1 with TRBJ2-3; D uncertain. Germline lookup yields CDR1 DFQATT and CDR2 SNEGSKA (reference sequence). Trimming pared 5 bases from V and 7 bases from J, leaving 19 bases between. The CDR3 is made up of 14 amino acids. The CDR3 spells CSASRALRRNTQYF. The CDR3 DNA reads TGCAGTGCTTCCCGGGCCCTCCGGCGGAATACGCAGTATTTT.